The rows below give T cell receptor beta chains drawn from one sample of a study of control samples from healthy donors and cancer patients. Clones were sequenced by immunoSEQ multiplex PCR, and TCRdb holds only the in-frame ones, with some missing. Of 150,000 to 200,000 clones listed, nearly 90% were seen once; the top ten hold roughly 1.5%. Source material: blood. These receptor sequences come from a woman aged 50 to 60 in good health. CDR3s include the opening cysteine and the closing phenylalanine or tryptophan. D genes are given only for firm matches. Not every row has a clone size; where given, it reads once, few, many or a size class.

CDR3nt	CDR3aa	d_gene	j_gene	v_gene	abundance
TGCGCCAGCAGCTGGGACAGCAATTCACCCCTCCACTTT	CASSWDSNSPLHF	TRBD1	TRBJ1-6	TRBV5-1	.
TGTGCCAGCAGCTTGGAAAGGGCCTACGAGCAGTACTTC	CASSLERAYEQYF	.	TRBJ2-7	TRBV5-6	.
TGTGCCAGCAGCTCTCGGGACAGGAATGAAAAACTGTTTTTT	CASSSRDRNEKLFF	TRBD1	TRBJ1-4	TRBV13	.
TGTGCCAGTAGTATAGTTCCGGGGGCCGGAGGGGTTTTCTTT	CASSIVPGAGGVFF	.	TRBJ1-1	TRBV19	.
TGTGCCAGCAGCTTGGATTTCAGCACAGATACGCAGTATTTT	CASSLDFSTDTQYF	.	TRBJ2-3	TRBV5-8	.
TGTGCCAGCAGTTATCTACGGGGTTACAATGAGCAGTTCTTC	CASSYLRGYNEQFF	.	TRBJ2-1	TRBV6-2/TRBV6-3	once
TGTGCCAGCAGCCAAGCTACCGGGGGGTTGAACTATGGCTACACCTTC	CASSQATGGLNYGYTF	.	TRBJ1-2	TRBV3-1/TRBV3-2	.
TGTGCCAGCAGCTTAAGGATAGGTTCGAACACCGGGGAGCTGTTTTTT	CASSLRIGSNTGELFF	.	TRBJ2-2	TRBV7-9	.
TGTGCCAGCAGTTTAGGACCTTCCTACGAGCAGTACTTC	CASSLGPSYEQYF	.	TRBJ2-7	TRBV28	.
TGTGCCAGCAGGACAGTTGGTAACACTGAAGCTTTCTTT	CASRTVGNTEAFF	.	TRBJ1-1	TRBV6-5	.
TGTGCCAGTAGTATGGTCCCGGGAAACACCATATATTTT	CASSMVPGNTIYF	.	TRBJ1-3	TRBV19	.
TGCGCCAGCAGCCATGGGTACGGCTACACCTTC	CASSHGYGYTF	.	TRBJ1-2	TRBV4-3	.
TGTGCCAGCTCTTCCTGGACTAGCGGTACCCTTCGGGATACGCAGTATTTT	CASSSWTSGTLRDTQYF	TRBD2	TRBJ2-3	TRBV18	.
TGTGCCACCAGCTGGACAGCTAACACCGGGGAGCTGTTTTTT	CATSWTANTGELFF	.	TRBJ2-2	TRBV24-1	.
TGTGCCAGCAGAAAGCCCCTAGCGGGAGAATACGAGCAGTACTTC	CASRKPLAGEYEQYF	TRBD2	TRBJ2-7	TRBV6-5	.
TGTGCCAGCAGCCGGGACAGCTATGGCTACACCTTC	CASSRDSYGYTF	TRBD1	TRBJ1-2	TRBV7-8	.
TGTGCCAGCAGTCTAGGGGGCGAAGCTTTCTTT	CASSLGGEAFF	TRBD1	TRBJ1-1	TRBV13	few
TGCGCCAGCAGCCAAGAAAGAGGACAGGGTGGCGCTGGCTACACCTTC	CASSQERGQGGAGYTF	TRBD1	TRBJ1-2	TRBV4-1	.
TGCGCCAGCAGCTTGGTTCCGGGGGCTAATTCACCCCTCCACTTT	CASSLVPGANSPLHF	.	TRBJ1-6	TRBV5-1	.
TGCGCCAGCAGTGATGGTGGGGGGGATCAGCCCCAGCATTTT	CASSDGGGDQPQHF	.	TRBJ1-5	TRBV5-1	.